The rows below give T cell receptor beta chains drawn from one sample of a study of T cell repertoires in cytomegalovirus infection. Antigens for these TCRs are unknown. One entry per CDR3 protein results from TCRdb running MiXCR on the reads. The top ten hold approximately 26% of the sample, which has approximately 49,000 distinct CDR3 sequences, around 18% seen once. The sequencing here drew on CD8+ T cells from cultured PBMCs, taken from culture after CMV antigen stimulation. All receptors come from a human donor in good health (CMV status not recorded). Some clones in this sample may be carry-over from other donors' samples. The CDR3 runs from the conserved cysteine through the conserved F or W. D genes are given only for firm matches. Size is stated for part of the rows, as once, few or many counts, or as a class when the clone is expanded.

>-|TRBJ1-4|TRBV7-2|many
CASSSVGRVEKLFF
TGTGCCAGCAGCTCCGTGGGAAGGGTTGAAAAACTGTTTTTT
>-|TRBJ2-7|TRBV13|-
CASRGQRSGEQYF
TGTGCCAGCAGGGGACAAAGATCAGGCGAGCAGTACTTC
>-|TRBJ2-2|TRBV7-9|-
CASSAGLGELFF
TGTGCCAGCAGCGCCGGGCTGGGGGAGCTGTTTTTT
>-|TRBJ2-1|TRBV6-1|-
CASSAQGEQFF
TGTGCCAGCAGTGCCCAGGGTGAGCAGTTCTTC
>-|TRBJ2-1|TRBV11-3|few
CASSLAVGNEQFF
TGTGCCAGCAGCTTAGCGGTGGGCAATGAGCAGTTCTTC
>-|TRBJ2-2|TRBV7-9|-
CASSFPREPGELFF
TGTGCCAGCAGCTTTCCTAGAGAACCCGGGGAGCTGTTTTTT
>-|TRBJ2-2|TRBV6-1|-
CASSWAGELFF
TGTGCCAGCAGTTGGGCCGGGGAGCTGTTTTTT
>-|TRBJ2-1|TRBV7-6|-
CASNPSGGGNEQFF
TGTGCCAGTAACCCAAGTGGGGGCGGGAATGAGCAGTTCTTC
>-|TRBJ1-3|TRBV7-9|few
CASTKSKNTIYF
TGTGCCAGCACCAAGAGCAAGAACACCATATATTTT
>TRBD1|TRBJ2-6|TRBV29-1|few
CSVTGTGEPSGANVLTF
TGCAGCGTCACTGGGACAGGGGAACCCTCTGGGGCCAACGTCCTGACTTTC
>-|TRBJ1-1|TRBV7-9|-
CASIKTYTNTEAFF
TGTGCCAGCATCAAGACGTATACGAACACTGAAGCTTTCTTT
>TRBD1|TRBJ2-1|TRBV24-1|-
CATSDGQGVNEQFF
TGTGCCACCAGTGATGGACAGGGGGTCAATGAGCAGTTCTTC
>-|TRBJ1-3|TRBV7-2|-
CASSWGGGPGNTIYF
TGTGCCAGCAGCTGGGGGGGGGGGCCCGGAAACACCATATATTTT
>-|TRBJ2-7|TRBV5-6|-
CASSSPGRSSYEQYF
TGTGCCAGCAGCTCTCCGGGACGGAGCTCCTACGAGCAGTACTTC
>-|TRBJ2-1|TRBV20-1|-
CSARGTGPYNEQFF
TGCAGTGCTAGAGGGACTGGTCCATACAATGAGCAGTTCTTC
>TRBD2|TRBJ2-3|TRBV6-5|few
CASSYSASGWDGDTQYF
TGTGCCAGCAGTTACTCTGCTAGCGGTTGGGACGGTGATACGCAGTATTTT
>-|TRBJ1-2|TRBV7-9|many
CASSLVVGLTNYGYTF
TGTGCCAGCAGCTTAGTTGTGGGCCTTACTAACTATGGCTACACCTTC
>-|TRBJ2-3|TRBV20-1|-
CSAREGDTQYF
TGCAGTGCTAGAGAGGGAGATACGCAGTATTTT
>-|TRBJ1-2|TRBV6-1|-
CASSQGPLYGYTF
TGTGCCAGCAGCCAGGGACCGCTCTATGGCTACACCTTC
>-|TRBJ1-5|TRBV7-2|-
CASSQLYSNQPQHF
TGTGCCAGCAGCCAACTTTATAGCAATCAGCCCCAGCATTTT
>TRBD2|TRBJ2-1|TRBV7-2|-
CASSPSGGAAEQFF
TGTGCCAGCAGCCCTAGCGGGGGGGCCGCTGAGCAGTTCTTC